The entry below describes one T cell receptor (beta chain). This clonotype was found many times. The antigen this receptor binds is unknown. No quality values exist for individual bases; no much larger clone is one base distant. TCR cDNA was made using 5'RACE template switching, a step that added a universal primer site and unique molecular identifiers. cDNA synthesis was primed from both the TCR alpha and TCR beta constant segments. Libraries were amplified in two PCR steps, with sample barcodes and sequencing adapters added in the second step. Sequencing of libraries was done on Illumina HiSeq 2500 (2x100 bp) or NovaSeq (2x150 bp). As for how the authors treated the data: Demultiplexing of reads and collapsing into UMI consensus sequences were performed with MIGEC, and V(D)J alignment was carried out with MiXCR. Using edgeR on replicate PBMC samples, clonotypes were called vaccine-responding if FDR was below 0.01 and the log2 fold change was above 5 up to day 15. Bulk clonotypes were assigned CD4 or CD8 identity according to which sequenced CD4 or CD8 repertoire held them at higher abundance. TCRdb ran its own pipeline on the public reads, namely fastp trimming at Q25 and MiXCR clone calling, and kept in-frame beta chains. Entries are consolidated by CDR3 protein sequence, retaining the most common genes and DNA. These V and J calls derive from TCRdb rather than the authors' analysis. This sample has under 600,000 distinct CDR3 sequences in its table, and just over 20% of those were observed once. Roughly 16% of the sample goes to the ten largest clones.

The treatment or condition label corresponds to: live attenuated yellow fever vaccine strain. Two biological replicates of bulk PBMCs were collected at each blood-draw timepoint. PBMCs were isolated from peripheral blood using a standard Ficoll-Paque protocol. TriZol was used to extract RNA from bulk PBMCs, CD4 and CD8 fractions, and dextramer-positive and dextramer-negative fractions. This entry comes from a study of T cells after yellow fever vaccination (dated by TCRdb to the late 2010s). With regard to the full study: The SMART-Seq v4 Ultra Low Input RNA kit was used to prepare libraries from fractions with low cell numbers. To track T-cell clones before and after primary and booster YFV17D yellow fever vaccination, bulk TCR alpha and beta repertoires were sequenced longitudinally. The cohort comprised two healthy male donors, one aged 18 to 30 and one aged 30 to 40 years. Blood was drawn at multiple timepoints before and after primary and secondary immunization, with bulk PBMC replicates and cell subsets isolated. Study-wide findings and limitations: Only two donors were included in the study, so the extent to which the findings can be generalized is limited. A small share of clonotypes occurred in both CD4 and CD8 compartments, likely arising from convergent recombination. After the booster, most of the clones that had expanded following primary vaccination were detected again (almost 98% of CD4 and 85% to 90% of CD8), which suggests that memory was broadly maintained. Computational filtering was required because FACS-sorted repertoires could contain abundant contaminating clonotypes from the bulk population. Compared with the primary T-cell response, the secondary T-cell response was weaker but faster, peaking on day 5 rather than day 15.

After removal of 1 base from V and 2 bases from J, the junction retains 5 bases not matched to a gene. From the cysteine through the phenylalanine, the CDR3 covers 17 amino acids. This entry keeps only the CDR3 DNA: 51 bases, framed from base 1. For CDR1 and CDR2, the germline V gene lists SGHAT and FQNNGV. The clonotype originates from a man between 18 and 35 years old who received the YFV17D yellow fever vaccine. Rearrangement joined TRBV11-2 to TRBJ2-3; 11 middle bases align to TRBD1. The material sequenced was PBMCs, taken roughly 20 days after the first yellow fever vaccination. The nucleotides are TGTGCCAGCAGCTTAGGGGGTGGACAGGGGGCCACAGATACGCAGTATTTT. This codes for CASSLGGGQGATDTQYF.